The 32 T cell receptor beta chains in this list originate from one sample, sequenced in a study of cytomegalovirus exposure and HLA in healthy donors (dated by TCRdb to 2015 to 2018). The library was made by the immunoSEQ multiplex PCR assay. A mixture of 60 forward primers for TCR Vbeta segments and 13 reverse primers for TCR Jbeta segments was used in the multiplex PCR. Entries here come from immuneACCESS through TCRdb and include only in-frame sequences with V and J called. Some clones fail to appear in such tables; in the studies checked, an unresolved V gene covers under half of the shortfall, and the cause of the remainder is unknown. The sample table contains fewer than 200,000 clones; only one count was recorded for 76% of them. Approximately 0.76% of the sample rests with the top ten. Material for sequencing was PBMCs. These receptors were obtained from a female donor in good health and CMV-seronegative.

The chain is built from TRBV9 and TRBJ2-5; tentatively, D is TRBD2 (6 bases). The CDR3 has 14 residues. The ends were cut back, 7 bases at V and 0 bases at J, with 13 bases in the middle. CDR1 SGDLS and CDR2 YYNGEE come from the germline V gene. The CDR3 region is CASSTLADQETQYF. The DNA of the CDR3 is TGTGCCAGCTCAACCTTAGCGGACCAAGAGACCCAGTACTTC.

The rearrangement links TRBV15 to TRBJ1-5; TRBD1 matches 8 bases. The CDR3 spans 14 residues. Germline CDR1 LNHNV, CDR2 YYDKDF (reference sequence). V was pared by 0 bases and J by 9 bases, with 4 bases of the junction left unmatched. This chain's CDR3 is CATSRDRGLGPQHF. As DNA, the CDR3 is TGTGCCACCAGCAGAGACAGGGGGCTTGGGCCCCAGCATTTT.

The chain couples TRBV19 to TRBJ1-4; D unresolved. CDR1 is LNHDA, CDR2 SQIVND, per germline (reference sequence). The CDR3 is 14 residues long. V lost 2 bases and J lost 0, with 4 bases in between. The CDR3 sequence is CASSIRATNEKLFF. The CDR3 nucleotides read TGTGCCAGTAGTATAAGAGCAACTAATGAAAAACTGTTTTTT.

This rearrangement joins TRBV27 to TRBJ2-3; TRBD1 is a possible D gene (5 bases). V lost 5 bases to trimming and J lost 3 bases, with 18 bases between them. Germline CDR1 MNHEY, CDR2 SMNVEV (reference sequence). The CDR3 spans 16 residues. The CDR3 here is CASSPLWGSLTDTQYF. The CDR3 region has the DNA TGTGCCAGCAGTCCATTGTGGGGCAGTTTGACAGATACGCAGTATTTT.

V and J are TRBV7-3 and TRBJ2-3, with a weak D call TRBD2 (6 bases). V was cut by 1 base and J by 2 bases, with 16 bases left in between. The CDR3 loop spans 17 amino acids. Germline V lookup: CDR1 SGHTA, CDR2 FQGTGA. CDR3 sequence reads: CASSLSGTRFVTDTQYF. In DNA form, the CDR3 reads TGTGCCAGCAGCTTAAGCGGGACCCGTTTCGTCACAGATACGCAGTATTTT.

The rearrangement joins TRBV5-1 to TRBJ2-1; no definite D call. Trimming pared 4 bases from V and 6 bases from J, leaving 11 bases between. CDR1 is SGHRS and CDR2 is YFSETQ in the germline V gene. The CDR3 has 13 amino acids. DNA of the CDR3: TGCGCCAGCAGCCCCCCTGTCGGCAATGAGCAGTTCTTC. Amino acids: CASSPPVGNEQFF. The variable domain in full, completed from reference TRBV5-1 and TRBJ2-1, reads KAGVTQTPRYLIKTRGQQVTLSCSPISGHRSVSWYQQTPGQGLQFLFEYFSETQRNKGNFPGRFSGRQFSNSRSEMNVSTLELGDSALYLCASSPPVGNEQFFGPGTRLTVL.

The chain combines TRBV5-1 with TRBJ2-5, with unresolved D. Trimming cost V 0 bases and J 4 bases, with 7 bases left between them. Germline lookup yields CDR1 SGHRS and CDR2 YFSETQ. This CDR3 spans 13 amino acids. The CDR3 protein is CASSLATGETQYF. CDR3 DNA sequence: TGCGCCAGCAGCTTGGCTACCGGAGAGACCCAGTACTTC. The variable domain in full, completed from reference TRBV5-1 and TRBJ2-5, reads KAGVTQTPRYLIKTRGQQVTLSCSPISGHRSVSWYQQTPGQGLQFLFEYFSETQRNKGNFPGRFSGRQFSNSRSEMNVSTLELGDSALYLCASSLATGETQYFGPGTRLLVL.

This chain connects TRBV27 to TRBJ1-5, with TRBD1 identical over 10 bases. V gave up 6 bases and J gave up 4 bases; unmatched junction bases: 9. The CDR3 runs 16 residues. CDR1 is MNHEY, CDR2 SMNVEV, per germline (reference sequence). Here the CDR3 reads CASSLNPGQGNQPQHF. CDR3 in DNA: TGTGCCAGCAGCCTAAACCCGGGACAGGGGAATCAGCCCCAGCATTTT.

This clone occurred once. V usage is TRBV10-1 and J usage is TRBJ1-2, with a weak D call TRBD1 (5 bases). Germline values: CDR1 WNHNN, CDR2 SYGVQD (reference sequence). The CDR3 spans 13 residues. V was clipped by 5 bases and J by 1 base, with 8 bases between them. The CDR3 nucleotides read TGCGCCAGCAGTAGGGGATATAACTATGGCTACACCTTC. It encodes CASSRGYNYGYTF.

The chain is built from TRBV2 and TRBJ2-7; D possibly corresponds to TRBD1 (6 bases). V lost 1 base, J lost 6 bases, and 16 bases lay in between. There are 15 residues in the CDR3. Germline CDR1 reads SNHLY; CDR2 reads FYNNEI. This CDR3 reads CASSEVGQGFGEQYF. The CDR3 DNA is TGTGCCAGCAGTGAAGTTGGGCAGGGGTTCGGCGAGCAGTACTTC. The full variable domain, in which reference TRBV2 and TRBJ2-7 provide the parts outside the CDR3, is EPEVTQTPSHQVTQMGQEVILRCVPISNHLYFYWYRQILGQKVEFLVSFYNNEISEKSEIFDDQFSVERPDGSNFTLKIRSTKLEDSAMYFCASSEVGQGFGEQYFGPGTRLTVT.

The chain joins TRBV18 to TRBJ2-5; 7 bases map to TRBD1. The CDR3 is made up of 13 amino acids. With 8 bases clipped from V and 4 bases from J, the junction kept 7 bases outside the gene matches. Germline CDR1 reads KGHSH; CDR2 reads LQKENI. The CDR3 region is CASTGDSRETQYF. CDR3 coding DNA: TGTGCCAGCACAGGGGATAGTCGAGAGACCCAGTACTTC.

CDR3 nucleotides: TGTGCCAGCAGCTTACAGGGCTACGAGCAGTACTTC. Its protein is CASSLQGYEQYF. This chain links TRBV7-9 with TRBJ2-7; tentatively, D is TRBD1 (5 bases). Trimming stripped 2 bases from V and 3 bases from J, with 5 bases between. Germline lookup yields CDR1 SEHNR and CDR2 FQNEAQ (reference sequence). The CDR3 is 12 residues long.

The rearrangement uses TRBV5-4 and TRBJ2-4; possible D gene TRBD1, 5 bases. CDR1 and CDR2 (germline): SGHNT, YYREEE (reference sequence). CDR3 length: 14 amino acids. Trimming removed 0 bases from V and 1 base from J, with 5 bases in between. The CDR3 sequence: CASSLDRAKNIQYF. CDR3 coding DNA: TGTGCCAGCAGCTTGGACAGGGCCAAAAACATTCAGTACTTC.

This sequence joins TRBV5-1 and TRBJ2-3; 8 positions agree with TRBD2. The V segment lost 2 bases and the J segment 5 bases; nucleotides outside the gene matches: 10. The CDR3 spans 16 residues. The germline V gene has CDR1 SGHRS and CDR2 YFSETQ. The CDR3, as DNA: TGCGCCAGCAGCTTAGGGTTCGGGGGGGGCTTAGATACGCAGTATTTT. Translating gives CASSLGFGGGLDTQYF.

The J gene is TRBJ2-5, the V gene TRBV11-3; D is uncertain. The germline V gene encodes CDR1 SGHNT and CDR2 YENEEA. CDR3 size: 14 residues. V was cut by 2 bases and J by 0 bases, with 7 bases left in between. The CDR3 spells CASSLNGYQETQYF. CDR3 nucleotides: TGTGCCAGCAGCTTAAACGGGTACCAAGAGACCCAGTACTTC.

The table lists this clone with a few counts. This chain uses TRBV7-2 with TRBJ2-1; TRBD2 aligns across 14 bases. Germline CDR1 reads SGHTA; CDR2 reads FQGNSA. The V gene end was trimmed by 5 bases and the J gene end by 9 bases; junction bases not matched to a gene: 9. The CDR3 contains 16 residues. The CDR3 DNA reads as TGTGCCAGCAGCGGACTAGCGGGGGGCCGTATGTTTGAGCAGTTCTTC. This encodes CASSGLAGGRMFEQFF.

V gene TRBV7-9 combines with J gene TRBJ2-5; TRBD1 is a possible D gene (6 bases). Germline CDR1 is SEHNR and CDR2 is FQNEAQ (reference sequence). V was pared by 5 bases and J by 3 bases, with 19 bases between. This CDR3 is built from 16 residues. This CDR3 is CASSRNSGTPKETQYF. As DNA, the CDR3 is TGTGCCAGCAGCCGAAACTCCGGGACACCTAAAGAGACCCAGTACTTC.

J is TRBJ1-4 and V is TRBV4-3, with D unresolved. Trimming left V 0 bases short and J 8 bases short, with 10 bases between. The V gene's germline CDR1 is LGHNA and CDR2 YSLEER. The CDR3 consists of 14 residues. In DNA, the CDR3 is TGCGCCAGCAGCCAAGATTTGAGTGAGGAAAAACTGTTTTTT. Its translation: CASSQDLSEEKLFF.

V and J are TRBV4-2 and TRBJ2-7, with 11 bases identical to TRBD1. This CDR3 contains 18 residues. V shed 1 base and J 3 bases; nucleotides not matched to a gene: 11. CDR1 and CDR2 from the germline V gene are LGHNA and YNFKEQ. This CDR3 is CASSQVYGLGTGGYEQYF. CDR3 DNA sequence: TGTGCCAGCAGCCAAGTTTATGGTTTAGGGACAGGGGGCTACGAGCAGTACTTC.

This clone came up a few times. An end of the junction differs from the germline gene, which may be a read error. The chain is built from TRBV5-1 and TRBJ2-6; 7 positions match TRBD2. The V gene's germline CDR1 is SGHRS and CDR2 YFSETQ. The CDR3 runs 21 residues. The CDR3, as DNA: TGCGCCAGCAGCTTGGCCGTAATCGGTTTGAGGGAGGGGAGCGGGGCCAACGGCCTGACTTTC. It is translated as CASSLAVIGLREGSGANGLTF.

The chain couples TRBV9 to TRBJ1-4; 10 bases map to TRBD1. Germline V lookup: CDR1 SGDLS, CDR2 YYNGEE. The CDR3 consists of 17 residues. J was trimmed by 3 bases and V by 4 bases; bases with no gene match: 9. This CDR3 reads CASSPRQGALPNEKLFF. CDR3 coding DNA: TGTGCCAGCAGCCCTCGACAGGGGGCGCTTCCTAATGAAAAACTGTTTTTT.

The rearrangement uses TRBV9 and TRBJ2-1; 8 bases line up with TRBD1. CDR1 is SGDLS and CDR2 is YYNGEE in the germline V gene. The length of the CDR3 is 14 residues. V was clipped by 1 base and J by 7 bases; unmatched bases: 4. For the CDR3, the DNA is TGTGCCAGCAGCGTAACCAGGGGGCCTAATGAGCAGTTCTTC. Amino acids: CASSVTRGPNEQFF.

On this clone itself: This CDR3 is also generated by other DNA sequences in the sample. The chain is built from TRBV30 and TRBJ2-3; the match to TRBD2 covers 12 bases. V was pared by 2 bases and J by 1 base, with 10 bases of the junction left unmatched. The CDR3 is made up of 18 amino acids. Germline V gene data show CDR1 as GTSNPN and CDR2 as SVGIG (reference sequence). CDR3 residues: CAWSRYGLAGRRTDTQYF. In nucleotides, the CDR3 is TGTGCCTGGAGTCGATATGGACTAGCGGGGCGCCGCACAGATACGCAGTATTTT. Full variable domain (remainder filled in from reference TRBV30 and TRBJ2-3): SQTIHQWPATLVQPVGSPLSLECTVEGTSNPNLYWYRQAAGRGLQLLFYSVGIGQISSEVPQNLSASRPQDRQFILSSKKLLLSDSGFYLCAWSRYGLAGRRTDTQYFGPGTRLTVL.

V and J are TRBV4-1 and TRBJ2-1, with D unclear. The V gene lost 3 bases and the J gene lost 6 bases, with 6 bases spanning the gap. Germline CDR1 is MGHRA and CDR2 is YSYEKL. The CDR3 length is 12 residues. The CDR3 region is CASSHGPNEQFF. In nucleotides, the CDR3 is TGCGCCAGCAGCCATGGCCCCAATGAGCAGTTCTTC.

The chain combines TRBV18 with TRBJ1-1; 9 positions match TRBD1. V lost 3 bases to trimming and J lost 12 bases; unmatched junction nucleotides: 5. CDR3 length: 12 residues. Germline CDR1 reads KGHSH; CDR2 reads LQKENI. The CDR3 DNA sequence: TGTGCCAGCTCACCCGGACAGGGGATAACTTTCTTT. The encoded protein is CASSPGQGITFF.

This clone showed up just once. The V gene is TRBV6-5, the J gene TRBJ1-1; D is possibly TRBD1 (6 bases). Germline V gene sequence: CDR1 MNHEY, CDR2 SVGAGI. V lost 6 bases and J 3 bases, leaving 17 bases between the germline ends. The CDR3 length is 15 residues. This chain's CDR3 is CASSYLGGTHTEAFF. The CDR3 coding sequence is TGTGCCAGCAGCTACCTGGGAGGGACACACACTGAAGCTTTCTTT.

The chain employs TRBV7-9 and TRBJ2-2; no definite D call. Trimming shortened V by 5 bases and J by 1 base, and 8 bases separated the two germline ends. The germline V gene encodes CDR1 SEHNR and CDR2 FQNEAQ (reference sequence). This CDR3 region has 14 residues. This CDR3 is CASSKRQNTGELFF. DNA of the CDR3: TGTGCCAGCAGCAAGAGACAGAACACCGGGGAGCTGTTTTTT.

This chain's CDR3 is CASRQLGGNEQFF. CDR3 coding DNA: TGTGCCAGCAGACAACTAGGTGGCAATGAGCAGTTCTTC. This rearrangement joins TRBV2 to TRBJ2-1; TRBD2 might be the D (5 bases). Trimming shortened V by 6 bases and J by 6 bases, and 12 bases separated the two germline ends. CDR1 is SNHLY and CDR2 is FYNNEI in the germline V gene. There are 13 residues in the CDR3.

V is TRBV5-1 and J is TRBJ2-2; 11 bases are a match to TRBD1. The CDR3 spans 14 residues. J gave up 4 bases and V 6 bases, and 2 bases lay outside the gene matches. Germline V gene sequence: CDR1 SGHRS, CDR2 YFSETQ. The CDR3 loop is CASTGQGATGELFF. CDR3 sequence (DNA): TGCGCCAGCACCGGACAGGGGGCCACCGGGGAGCTGTTTTTT. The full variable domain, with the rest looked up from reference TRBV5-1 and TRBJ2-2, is KAGVTQTPRYLIKTRGQQVTLSCSPISGHRSVSWYQQTPGQGLQFLFEYFSETQRNKGNFPGRFSGRQFSNSRSEMNVSTLELGDSALYLCASTGQGATGELFFGEGSRLTVL.

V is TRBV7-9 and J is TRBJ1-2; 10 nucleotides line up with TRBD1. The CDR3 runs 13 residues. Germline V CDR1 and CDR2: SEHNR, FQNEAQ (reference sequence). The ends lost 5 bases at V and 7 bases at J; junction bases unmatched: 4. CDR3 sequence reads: CASSPRDRGGYTF. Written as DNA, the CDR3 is TGTGCCAGCAGCCCCCGGGACAGGGGTGGCTACACCTTC.

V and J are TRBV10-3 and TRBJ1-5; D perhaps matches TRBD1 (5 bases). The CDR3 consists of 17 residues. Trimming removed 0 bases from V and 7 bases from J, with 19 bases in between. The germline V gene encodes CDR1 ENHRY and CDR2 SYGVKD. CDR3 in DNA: TGTGCCATCAGTGAGTCCTGGCCAGGGCATACCCCCCAGCCCCAGCATTTT. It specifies CAISESWPGHTPQPQHF.

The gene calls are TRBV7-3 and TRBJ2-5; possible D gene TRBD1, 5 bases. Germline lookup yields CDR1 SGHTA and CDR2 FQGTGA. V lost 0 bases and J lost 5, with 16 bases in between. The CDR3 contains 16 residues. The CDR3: CASSLTGWQGWETQYF. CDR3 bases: TGTGCCAGCAGCTTAACAGGGTGGCAGGGCTGGGAGACCCAGTACTTC.